The source of this TCR beta chain is a study of CD8 T cells in Susac syndrome. Trimming took off 7 bases at V and 12 bases at J, with 12 bases between the two ends. The germline CDR1 and CDR2 sequences are DFQATT and SNEGSKA (reference sequence). The CDR3 totals 9 residues. Reverse transcription of about 0.45 to 1 ug RNA was carried out with random hexamers. Each CDR3 protein is one row after TCRdb ran MiXCR on the immunoSEQ multiplex PCR reads. Of some 120,000 distinct CDR3 sequences in the sample, 91% are singletons; the top ten hold around 0.24%. What was sequenced was CD8+ T cells from PBMCs. This chain joins TRBV20-1 and TRBJ1-2, with D unresolved. This receptor was taken from a human donor with multiple sclerosis. The CDR3 nucleotides read TGCAGTGGATCGGGAGGTCACACCTTC. Protein product: CSGSGGHTF.